The present T cell receptor (beta chain) was sequenced within a study of cytomegalovirus exposure and HLA in healthy donors. A multiplex PCR was run with 60 Vbeta primers and 13 Jbeta primers. Repertoires were generated with immunoSEQ multiplex PCR, while TCRdb's copy carries only in-frame clones and drops some. The profile covers just over 150,000 clones, with about 88% appearing a single time and approximately 2% taken by the ten largest. Findings of the study overall: Later on, an analysis tied 15,000 to 20,000 TCR beta sequences to HLA alleles at 0.05 false discovery rate. Presence/absence analyses supposed approximately even sequencing depth among donors.

With regard to this clone: Its target is not known.

CDR1 is SGHTA, CDR2 FQGTGA, per germline. V was clipped by 0 bases and J by 2 bases, with 8 bases between them. The length of the CDR3 is 15 residues. The rearrangement joins TRBV7-3 to TRBJ2-1, with D perhaps TRBD2 (5 bases). This receptor was obtained from a man in his late teens or twenties in good health and CMV-seropositive. Sequencing used PBMCs. The DNA for the CDR3 is TGTGCCAGCAGCTTAACGGCGGGTACCTACAATGAGCAGTTCTTC. Its translation: CASSLTAGTYNEQFF.